The rows below give T cell receptor beta chains drawn from one sample of a study of blood T cell repertoires in COVID-19. This table comes from immunoSEQ multiplex PCR, and its TCRdb copy is limited to in-frame clones, with some not included. The sample records some 200,000 clones, about 90% being singletons. Specimen: peripheral blood. The receptors here all came from a woman in her sixties with COVID-19, enrolled during active disease. Both conserved end residues are part of each CDR3. The D gene is left open where the match is weak. Clone sizes are given selectively: once, few, many, or a class where the clone is expanded.

v_call,clone_size,d_call,j_call,cdr3_aa,cdr3_nt
TRBV9,.,.,TRBJ1-5,CASSVGGSNQPQHF,TGTGCCAGCAGCGTAGGAGGGAGCAATCAGCCCCAGCATTTT
TRBV9,.,.,TRBJ1-1,CASSVAGGVNTEAFF,TGTGCCAGCAGCGTAGCGGGGGGTGTGAACACTGAAGCTTTCTTT
TRBV6-5,.,.,TRBJ1-1,CASRDRLSETEAFF,TGTGCCAGCAGAGACCGGCTCTCGGAGACTGAAGCTTTCTTT
TRBV6-5,.,TRBD2,TRBJ2-2,CASSYSGGRNTGELFF,TGTGCCAGCAGTTACTCGGGCGGGAGGAACACCGGGGAGCTGTTTTTT
TRBV12-3/TRBV12-4,.,.,TRBJ2-1,CASRRTSVREQFF,TGTGCCAGCAGGAGAACTTCCGTCCGGGAGCAGTTCTTC
TRBV29-1,once,TRBD1,TRBJ1-1,CSALGQGRTEAFF,TGCAGCGCCCTCGGACAGGGGAGAACTGAAGCTTTCTTT
TRBV30,.,.,TRBJ1-1,CAWSVQPGAFF,TGTGCCTGGAGTGTACAGCCTGGAGCTTTCTTT
TRBV28,.,TRBD2,TRBJ2-7,CASSSTRASGRFEQYF,TGTGCCAGCAGTTCTACGCGGGCTAGCGGGAGGTTCGAGCAGTACTTC
TRBV6-5,.,.,TRBJ2-1,CASSYGGFNEQFF,TGTGCCAGCAGTTACGGAGGGTTCAATGAGCAGTTCTTC
TRBV5-3,.,TRBD1,TRBJ1-3,CARSLQGALIRNTIYF,TGTGCCAGAAGCTTACAGGGGGCGCTCATCCGAAACACCATATATTTT
TRBV7-2,.,TRBD2,TRBJ2-5,CASSFLAGGYQETQYF,TGTGCCAGCAGCTTCCTAGCGGGGGGGTACCAAGAGACCCAGTACTTC
TRBV5-6,once,TRBD1,TRBJ1-4,CASSPRGANEKLFF,TGTGCCAGCAGCCCCAGGGGGGCGAATGAAAAACTGTTTTTT
TRBV29-1,once,.,TRBJ1-4,CSAQTGPGREKLFF,TGCAGCGCCCAAACCGGACCCGGGAGAGAAAAACTGTTTTTT
TRBV28,.,.,TRBJ1-5,CASSPRGQGSTQPQHF,TGTGCCAGCAGCCCCCGAGGTCAGGGATCTACTCAGCCCCAGCATTTT
TRBV5-1,.,.,TRBJ2-3,CASSPRGAGRDTDTQYF,TGCGCCAGCAGCCCCCGTGGGGCAGGGCGGGACACAGATACGCAGTATTTT
TRBV7-9,.,TRBD2,TRBJ2-7,CASRLSGRGHEQYF,TGTGCCAGCAGATTAAGCGGGAGGGGCCACGAGCAGTACTTC
TRBV5-1,.,.,TRBJ2-7,CASSLGPGEPYEQYF,TGCGCCAGCAGCTTGGGTCCGGGAGAACCCTACGAGCAGTACTTC
TRBV15,.,.,TRBJ2-2,CATSRDFAVHTGELFF,TGTGCCACCAGCAGAGATTTTGCGGTCCACACCGGGGAGCTGTTTTTT
TRBV6-2/TRBV6-3,.,.,TRBJ2-7,CASSYRQGNAYEQYF,TGTGCCAGCAGTTATCGGCAGGGTAATGCCTACGAGCAGTACTTC
TRBV28,.,.,TRBJ1-5,CASRPLYGGGSVGNQPQHF,TGTGCCAGCAGACCTCTATACGGGGGGGGCTCGGTGGGCAATCAGCCCCAGCATTTT
TRBV7-7,.,TRBD1,TRBJ2-2,CASSPQGVGIGELFF,TGTGCTAGCAGCCCACAGGGGGTAGGGATCGGGGAGCTGTTTTTT
TRBV7-9,.,TRBD1,TRBJ2-2,CASSRTGVTGELFF,TGTGCCAGCAGTCGAACAGGGGTGACCGGGGAGCTGTTTTTT
TRBV5-1,.,.,TRBJ1-3,CASSPQGVSSFKSGNTIYF,TGCGCCAGCAGCCCCCAAGGGGTTAGTTCGTTCAAATCTGGAAACACCATATATTTT
TRBV19,.,.,TRBJ2-5,CASSPGGETQYF,TGTGCCAGTAGTCCAGGAGGGGAGACCCAGTACTTC
TRBV19,.,.,TRBJ2-7,CASSKWLNSYEQYF,TGTGCCAGTAGTAAGTGGCTTAACTCCTACGAGCAGTACTTC
TRBV2,few,TRBD1,TRBJ1-2,CASRKSLRGRTYGYTF,TGTGCCAGCAGAAAAAGTCTCAGGGGGCGTACCTATGGCTACACCTTC
TRBV7-2,.,.,TRBJ1-1,CASSLQTGLNTEAFF,TGTGCCAGCAGCTTACAGACAGGACTGAACACTGAAGCTTTCTTT
TRBV3-1/TRBV3-2,.,TRBD1,TRBJ2-7,CASSPGQGANEQYF,TGTGCCAGCAGCCCGGGACAGGGGGCAAACGAGCAGTACTTC
TRBV9,.,TRBD1,TRBJ1-2,CASSVGQGAPYGYTF,TGTGCCAGCAGCGTTGGACAGGGGGCTCCCTATGGCTACACCTTC
TRBV19,.,.,TRBJ1-1,CASSFRVGEAFF,TGTGCCAGTAGTTTCAGGGTCGGGGAAGCTTTCTTT
TRBV28,.,TRBD2,TRBJ2-1,CASSPGREVNEQFF,TGTGCCAGCAGTCCAGGGAGGGAAGTTAATGAGCAGTTCTTC
TRBV14,.,.,TRBJ1-5,CASSRDSQPQHF,TGTGCCAGCAGCCGAGACAGTCAGCCCCAGCATTTT
TRBV7-2,.,.,TRBJ2-7,CASSLGGRGAYEQYF,TGTGCCAGCAGCCTGGGGGGCAGGGGGGCCTACGAGCAGTACTTC
TRBV7-9,.,.,TRBJ2-5,CASSLDGGETQYF,TGTGCCAGCAGCTTAGATGGGGGGGAGACCCAGTACTTC
TRBV6-2/TRBV6-3,once,.,TRBJ2-5,CASSPTIRGQETQYF,TGTGCCAGCAGCCCGACGATCCGGGGCCAAGAGACCCAGTACTTC
TRBV2,once,TRBD1,TRBJ1-2,CASSTDRAYGYTF,TGTGCCAGCAGTACCGACAGGGCATATGGCTACACCTTC
TRBV28,.,.,TRBJ1-3,CASSVVGNTIYF,TGTGCCAGCAGTGTCGTCGGAAACACCATATATTTT
TRBV12-3/TRBV12-4,.,.,TRBJ1-1,CASGGGTRREAFF,TGTGCCAGCGGGGGGGGCACTCGTCGTGAAGCTTTCTTT
TRBV11-2,.,.,TRBJ2-1,CASLGASNPDNEQFF,TGTGCCAGCCTGGGGGCTAGCAACCCCGACAATGAGCAGTTCTTC
TRBV24-1,.,.,TRBJ1-1,CATTKQVMNTEAFF,TGTGCCACCACAAAACAGGTAATGAACACTGAAGCTTTCTTT
TRBV5-1,.,TRBD1,TRBJ2-7,CASSSRQGGYEQYF,TGCGCCAGCAGCTCGAGACAGGGGGGATACGAGCAGTACTTC
TRBV9,.,.,TRBJ1-5,CASSVGRNPNQPQHF,TGTGCCAGCAGCGTAGGGCGGAACCCCAATCAGCCCCAGCATTTT